The clone carrying this T cell receptor beta chain was counted only a few times. The record originates from a study of metastatic and nonmetastatic thyroid tumors. The germline V and J ends were trimmed by 5 bases and 0 bases, with 9 bases remaining between them. Germline-derived CDR1 and CDR2 are SGHRS and YFSETQ. CDR3 length equals 14 residues. Each patient went into thyroid surgery without having received any treatment. From the PCR reads, TCRdb re-called clones with MiXCR. The table includes fewer than 20,000 clones, roughly 3.5% detected once. The sequencing input was tumor tissue. The clonotype was recovered from a female donor with papillary thyroid cancer or a benign thyroid nodule (not recorded which). Some clones in this sample may be carry-over from other donors' samples. This chain uses TRBV5-1 with TRBJ1-3; D call uncertain. DNA of the CDR3: TGCGCCAGCAGGGGGTCGAGCTCTGGAAACACCATATATTTT. The encoded protein is CASRGSSSGNTIYF.